This entry concerns a single T cell receptor beta chain. Its specificity is unknown. The sample originates from a study of graft-versus-host responses after intestinal transplantation. The wider study: For around 3 years after anti-thymocyte globulin induction, all recipients took tacrolimus and steroids. Regarding the study as a whole: GvH clones occurred in recipient marrow; some first appeared in ileum or blood.

TCRdb keeps only in-frame clones here, not all; method: immunoSEQ multiplex PCR. The table includes about 47,000 clones, less than 95% detected once. Per the germline V gene, CDR1 is SGDLS and CDR2 is YYNGEE. Trimming pared 1 base from V and 4 bases from J, leaving 18 bases between. This CDR3 spans 16 amino acids. The specimen comprised PBMCs, sampled about 11 months after intestinal transplant. The chain employs TRBV9 and TRBJ2-7, with D perhaps given as TRBD1 or TRBD2 (5 bases each). The receptor comes from a human patient who received an intestinal transplant, so some T cells may come from the graft donor. As DNA, the CDR3 is TGTGCCAGCAGCGTAACTTGGGGGTCTCGCGAGTACGAGCAGTACTTC. This gives the protein CASSVTWGSREYEQYF.